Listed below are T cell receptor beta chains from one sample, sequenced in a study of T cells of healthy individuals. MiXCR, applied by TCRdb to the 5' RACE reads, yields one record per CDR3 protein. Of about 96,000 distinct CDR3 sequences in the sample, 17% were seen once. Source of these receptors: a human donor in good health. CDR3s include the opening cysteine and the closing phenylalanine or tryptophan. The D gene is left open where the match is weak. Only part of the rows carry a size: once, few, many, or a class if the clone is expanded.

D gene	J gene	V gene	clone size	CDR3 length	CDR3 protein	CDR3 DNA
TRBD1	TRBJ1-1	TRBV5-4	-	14	CASSLVRGPTEAFF	TGTGCCAGCAGCTTGGTGAGGGGGCCCACTGAAGCTTTCTTT
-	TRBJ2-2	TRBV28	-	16	CASSLPAGSSTGELFF	TGTGCCAGCAGTTTACCGGCAGGGTCGAGCACCGGGGAGCTGTTTTTT
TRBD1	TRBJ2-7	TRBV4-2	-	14	CASSYDRGGYEQYF	TGTGCCAGCAGCTACGACAGGGGAGGCTACGAGCAGTACTTC
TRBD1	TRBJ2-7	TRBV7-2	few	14	CASSLGTGYNEQYF	TGTGCCAGCAGCTTAGGGACAGGTTACAATGAGCAGTACTTC
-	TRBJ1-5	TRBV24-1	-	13	CATSQVDNQPQHF	TGTGCCACCAGCCAGGTGGACAATCAGCCCCAGCATTTT
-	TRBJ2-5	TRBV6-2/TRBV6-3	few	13	CASNIGGAPTQYF	TGTGCCAGCAATATTGGTGGGGCGCCGACCCAGTACTTC
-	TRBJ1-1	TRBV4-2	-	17	CASSQDEEGGLGTEAFF	TGTGCCAGCAGCCAAGATGAGGAGGGGGGCTTGGGCACTGAAGCTTTCTTT
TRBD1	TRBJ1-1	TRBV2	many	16	CASSIGTGGQNTEAFF	TGTGCCAGCAGTATCGGGACAGGGGGTCAGAACACTGAAGCTTTCTTT
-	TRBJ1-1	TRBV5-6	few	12	CASSLMNTEAFF	TGTGCCAGCAGCTTGATGAACACTGAAGCTTTCTTT
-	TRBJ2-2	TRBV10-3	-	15	CAISESRQETGELFF	TGTGCCATCAGTGAGTCTCGACAGGAGACCGGGGAGCTGTTTTTT
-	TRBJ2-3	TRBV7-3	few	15	CASSLVDGSTDTQYF	TGTGCCAGCAGCTTAGTGGACGGGAGCACAGATACGCAGTATTTT
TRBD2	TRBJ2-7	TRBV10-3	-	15	CAISAGGARYNEQYF	TGTGCCATCAGTGCGGGGGGGGCGCGGTATAACGAGCAGTACTTC
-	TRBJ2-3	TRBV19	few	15	CASSSGGPRTDTQYF	TGTGCCAGTAGTAGCGGGGGCCCTCGCACAGATACGCAGTATTTT
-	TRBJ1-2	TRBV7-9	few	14	CASSFPDRAYGYTF	TGTGCCAGCAGCTTTCCCGATAGAGCCTATGGCTACACCTTC
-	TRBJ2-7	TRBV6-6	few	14	CASSLPSGPYEQYF	TGTGCCAGCAGCCTACCGTCCGGTCCCTACGAGCAGTACTTC
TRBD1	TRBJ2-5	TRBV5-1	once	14	CASGPRTGVETQYF	TGCGCCAGCGGCCCCCGGACAGGGGTAGAGACCCAGTACTTC
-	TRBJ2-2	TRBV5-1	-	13	CASSLGSTGELFF	TGCGCCAGCAGCTTAGGCAGCACCGGGGAGCTGTTTTTT
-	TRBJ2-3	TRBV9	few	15	CASSVNPTSTDTQYF	TGTGCCAGCAGCGTAAATCCGACTAGCACAGATACGCAGTATTTT
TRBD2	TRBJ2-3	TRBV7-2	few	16	CASSFLAGGASDTQYF	TGTGCCAGCAGCTTCCTCGCCGGGGGGGCGTCAGATACGCAGTATTTT
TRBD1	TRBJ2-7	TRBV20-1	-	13	CSARIDRGNEQYF	TGCAGTGCGCGGATAGACAGGGGTAACGAGCAGTACTTC
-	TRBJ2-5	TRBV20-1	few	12	CSAQGGQGTQYF	TGCAGTGCTCAGGGTGGGCAGGGGACCCAGTACTTC
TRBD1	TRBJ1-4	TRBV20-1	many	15	CSVGTESQTHEKLFF	TGCAGTGTAGGGACAGAATCGCAAACTCATGAAAAACTGTTTTTT
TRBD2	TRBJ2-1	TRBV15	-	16	CATSSTSGSNYNEQFF	TGTGCCACCAGTTCGACTAGCGGGAGTAATTACAATGAGCAGTTCTTC
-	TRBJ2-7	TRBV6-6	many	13	CASSHPDSLEQYF	TGTGCCAGCAGCCACCCGGACAGCTTGGAGCAGTACTTC
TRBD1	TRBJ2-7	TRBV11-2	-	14	CASSFSGTGYEQYF	TGTGCCAGCAGCTTCTCCGGGACAGGCTACGAGCAGTACTTC
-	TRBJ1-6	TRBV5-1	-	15	CASSLEGRGNSPLHF	TGCGCCAGCAGCTTAGAGGGCCGGGGAAATTCACCCCTCCACTTT
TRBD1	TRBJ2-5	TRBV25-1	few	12	CAETGLGETQYF	TGTGCCGAGACAGGGCTGGGGGAGACCCAGTACTTC
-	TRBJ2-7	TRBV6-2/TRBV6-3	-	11	CASSDADEQYF	TGTGCCAGCTCGGACGCTGACGAGCAGTACTTC
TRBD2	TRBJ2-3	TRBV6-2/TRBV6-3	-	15	CASTPRRTSGDTQYF	TGTGCCAGCACCCCCCGAAGGACTAGCGGCGATACGCAGTATTTT
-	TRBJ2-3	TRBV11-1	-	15	CASSLDSMSTDTQYF	TGTGCCAGCAGCCTGGACAGTATGAGCACAGATACGCAGTATTTT
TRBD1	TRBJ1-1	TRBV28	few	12	CASRTGTAEAFF	TGTGCCAGCAGGACCGGGACAGCAGAAGCTTTCTTT
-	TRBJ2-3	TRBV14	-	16	CASSQDIRTDTDTQYF	TGTGCCAGCAGCCAAGACATCAGGACGGACACAGATACGCAGTATTTT
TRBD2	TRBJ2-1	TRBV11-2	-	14	CASSFRTSGNEQFF	TGTGCCAGCAGCTTTAGGACTAGCGGTAATGAGCAGTTCTTC
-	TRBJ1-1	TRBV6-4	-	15	CASTADSSPNTEAFF	TGTGCCAGCACGGCAGATAGTTCTCCTAACACTGAAGCTTTCTTT
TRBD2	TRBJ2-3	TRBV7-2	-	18	CASSSRTSGGVGLDTQYF	TGTGCCAGCAGCTCCCGGACTAGCGGGGGGGTTGGTTTAGATACGCAGTATTTT
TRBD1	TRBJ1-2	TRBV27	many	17	CASSGSGTGGRPYGYTF	TGTGCCAGCAGTGGATCCGGGACAGGGGGCAGACCCTATGGCTACACCTTC
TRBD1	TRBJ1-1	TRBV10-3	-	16	CAISDGTGDRITEAFF	TGTGCCATCAGTGACGGGACAGGGGATAGAATCACTGAAGCTTTCTTT
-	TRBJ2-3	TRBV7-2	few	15	CASSSRPVSTDTQYF	TGTGCCAGCAGCTCACGTCCCGTGTCCACAGATACGCAGTATTTT
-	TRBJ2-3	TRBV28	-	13	CASSQNVADTQYF	TGTGCCAGCAGTCAGAATGTGGCAGATACGCAGTATTTT
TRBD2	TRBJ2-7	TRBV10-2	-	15	CASLRTSGNSYEQYF	TGCGCCAGCTTACGGACTAGCGGGAACTCCTACGAGCAGTACTTC
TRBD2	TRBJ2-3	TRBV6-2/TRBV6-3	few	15	CASSYSLAGGDTQYF	TGTGCCAGCAGTTACTCACTAGCGGGAGGAGATACGCAGTATTTT
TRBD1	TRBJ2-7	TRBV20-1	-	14	CSANIPGQGYEQYF	TGCAGTGCAAATATCCCGGGACAGGGCTACGAGCAGTACTTC
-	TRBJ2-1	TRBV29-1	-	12	CSVEGNLNEQFF	TGCAGCGTTGAAGGAAACCTGAATGAGCAGTTCTTC
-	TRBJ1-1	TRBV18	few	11	CASSPQVEAFF	TGTGCCAGCTCACCACAGGTTGAAGCTTTCTTT
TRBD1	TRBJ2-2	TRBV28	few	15	CASRTGTGNTGELFF	TGTGCCAGCAGGACCGGGACAGGGAACACCGGGGAGCTGTTTTTT
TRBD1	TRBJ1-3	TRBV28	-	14	CASRSTGAGNTIYF	TGTGCCAGCAGATCGACAGGGGCAGGAAACACCATATATTTT
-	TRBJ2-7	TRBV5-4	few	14	CASSLGGSAYEQYF	TGTGCCAGCAGCTTGGGGGGTAGCGCGTACGAGCAGTACTTC
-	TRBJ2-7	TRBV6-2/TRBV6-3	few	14	CASSYFGQGYEQYF	TGTGCCAGCAGTTACTTTGGGCAGGGCTACGAGCAGTACTTC
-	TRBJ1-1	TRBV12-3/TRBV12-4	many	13	CASSFAGNTEAFF	TGTGCCAGCAGTTTCGCAGGCAACACTGAAGCTTTCTTT
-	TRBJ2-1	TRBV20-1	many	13	CSASLDYYNEQFF	TGCAGTGCTAGCCTCGACTATTACAATGAGCAGTTCTTC
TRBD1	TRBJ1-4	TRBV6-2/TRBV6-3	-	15	CASSYVQGLIEKLFF	TGTGCCAGCAGTTACGTACAGGGGCTGATCGAAAAACTGTTTTTT
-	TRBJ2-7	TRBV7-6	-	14	CASSSPGHFYEQYF	TGTGCCAGCAGCTCTCCGGGACACTTCTACGAGCAGTACTTC
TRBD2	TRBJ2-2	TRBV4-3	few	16	CASSQATSGSIGELFF	TGCGCCAGCAGCCAAGCTACTAGCGGGAGTATCGGGGAGCTGTTTTTT
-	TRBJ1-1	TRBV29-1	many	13	CSVEEGQGTEAFF	TGCAGCGTTGAAGAGGGTCAGGGGACTGAAGCTTTCTTT
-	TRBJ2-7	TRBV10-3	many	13	CAISEGGEQRQYF	TGTGCCATCAGTGAAGGTGGAGAACAAAGACAGTACTTC